Shown below are 29 T cell receptor beta chains from a single sample sequenced in a study of ipilimumab plus nivolumab after autologous stem cell transplantation. Profiled with immunoSEQ multiplex PCR; TCRdb holds only in-frame clones, not every one. The table lists about 19,000 clones, about four fifths of them singletons. The sequencing here drew on PBMCs, taken in a trial of ipilimumab plus nivolumab as post-transplant consolidation. The origin of the receptors is a male donor with diffuse large B-cell lymphoma.

Of note for this clone: Other nucleotide sequences in the sample specify the same CDR3. V is TRBV14 and J is TRBJ2-5; 8 bases map to TRBD1. Germline assignment: CDR1 SGHDN and CDR2 FVKESK. The CDR3 is 14 amino acids. Trimming at V came to 3 bases and at J to 2 bases, leaving 2 bases not matched to a gene. The DNA of the CDR3 is TGTGCCAGCAGCCAGAACAGGGGGCAAGAGACCCAGTACTTC. Translating gives CASSQNRGQETQYF. The full variable domain, in which reference TRBV14 and TRBJ2-5 provide the parts outside the CDR3, is EAGVTQFPSHSVIEKGQTVTLRCDPISGHDNLYWYRRVMGKEIKFLLHFVKESKQDESGMPNNRFLAERTGGTYSTLKVQPAELEDSGVYFCASSQNRGQETQYFGPGTRLLVL.

The rearrangement joins TRBV5-4 to TRBJ1-3; D unclear. V lost 4 bases to trimming and J lost 0 bases, with 11 bases between them. Germline loops: CDR1 SGHNT, CDR2 YYREEE (reference sequence). CDR3 size: 15 residues. The CDR3 spells CASSIGPPSGNTIYF. CDR3 DNA sequence: TGTGCCAGCAGCATAGGGCCCCCCTCTGGAAACACCATATATTTT.

The chain employs TRBV4-2 and TRBJ2-2, with D perhaps matching TRBD1 (6 bases). The CDR3 runs 16 residues. CDR1 is LGHNA and CDR2 is YNFKEQ in the germline V gene. V lost 4 bases and J 4 bases, leaving 16 bases between the germline ends. The CDR3 bases are TGTGCCAGCAGCCGAAGTACAGGGATGGGCACCGGGGAGCTGTTTTTT. This encodes CASSRSTGMGTGELFF.

The chain has TRBV11-2 and TRBJ2-3, with D perhaps matching TRBD2 (6 bases). CDR3 length equals 17 residues. The ends were cut back, 2 bases at V and 4 bases at J, with 19 bases in the middle. CDR1 and CDR2 from the germline V gene are SGHAT and FQNNGV. The CDR3 nucleotides read TGTGCCAGCAGCTTATACCCCGGGACTCGCCCACCAGATACGCAGTATTTT. Encoded protein: CASSLYPGTRPPDTQYF.

The genes are TRBV30 and TRBJ1-6, with D possibly matching TRBD1 (6 bases). CDR1 and CDR2 (germline): GTSNPN, SVGIG (reference sequence). The CDR3 contains 14 residues. V was trimmed by 3 bases and J by 6 bases, leaving 12 bases between them. The CDR3 sequence: CAWRPVRGNSPLHF. CDR3 nucleotide sequence: TGTGCCTGGAGGCCCGTCAGGGGTAATTCACCCCTCCACTTT.

The chain recombines TRBV4-2 with TRBJ1-2, with no clear D. CDR3 size: 12 residues. CDR1 is LGHNA, CDR2 YNFKEQ, per germline. Trimming took off 4 bases at V and 8 bases at J, with 11 bases between the two ends. This chain's CDR3 is CASSPGRRGYTF. CDR3 nucleotide sequence: TGTGCCAGCAGCCCTGGACGGCGGGGCTACACCTTC.

The CDR3 nucleotides read TGTGCCAGCACCGGACAGGTCTACGAGCAGTACTTC. It encodes CASTGQVYEQYF. The gene calls are TRBV18 and TRBJ2-7; TRBD1 agrees at 7 bases. With V trimmed by 8 bases and J by 3 bases, 4 bases remained unmatched. This CDR3 comprises 12 residues. In germline, CDR1 is KGHSH, CDR2 LQKENI.

V usage is TRBV23-1 and J usage is TRBJ2-7; 9 nucleotides agree with TRBD2. TRBV23-1 is an ORF for which the function is uncertain. The V segment lost 2 bases and the J segment 0 bases; nucleotides outside the gene matches: 20. The CDR3 covers 21 residues. CDR3 loop: CASSQPLPKAGGPESSYEQYF. The CDR3 DNA is TGCGCCAGCAGTCAACCTTTGCCTAAGGCGGGGGGGCCGGAAAGCTCCTACGAGCAGTACTTC.

This chain uses TRBV28 with TRBJ2-7, with TRBD1 matching 7 bases. CDR1 is MDHEN and CDR2 is SYDVKM in the germline V gene. This CDR3 has 15 amino acids. V lost 6 bases, J lost 2 bases, and 10 bases stayed unmatched. The CDR3 reads CASSQGSTGAYEQYF. The CDR3 DNA follows: TGTGCCAGCAGCCAGGGGTCTACAGGGGCCTACGAGCAGTACTTC. The full variable domain, in which reference TRBV28 and TRBJ2-7 provide the parts outside the CDR3, is DVKVTQSSRYLVKRTGEKVFLECVQDMDHENMFWYRQDPGLGLRLIYFSYDVKMKEKGDIPEGYSVSREKKERFSLILESASTNQTSMYLCASSQGSTGAYEQYFGPGTRLTVT.

V and J are TRBV5-4 and TRBJ1-4, with D hard to call. The germline V gene encodes CDR1 SGHNT and CDR2 YYREEE (reference sequence). The V gene lost 0 bases and the J gene lost 8 bases, with 8 bases spanning the gap. The CDR3 runs 13 residues. DNA for the CDR3: TGTGCCAGCAGCTTGGACTTTCAGGAAAAACTGTTTTTT. It specifies CASSLDFQEKLFF.

The V call is TRBV29-1, the J call TRBJ1-3; D gene uncertain. Trimming left V 1 base short and J 1 base short, with 2 bases between. Germline V gene sequence: CDR1 SQVTM, CDR2 ANQGSEA. The CDR3 consists of 12 residues. The CDR3 reads CSVEGSGNTIYF. CDR3 DNA sequence: TGCAGCGTTGAAGGGTCTGGAAACACCATATATTTT.

The V and J genes are TRBV10-3 and TRBJ2-5; D is possibly TRBD1 (6 bases). The J call may be faulty, since TRBJ2-7 better matches the DNA end. The CDR3 is 13 residues long. Per the germline V gene, CDR1 is ENHRY and CDR2 is SYGVKD. CDR3 region: CAISRGQSYEQYF. Written as DNA, the CDR3 is TGTGCCATCAGCCGAGGACAGAGCTACGAGCAGTACTTC.

V is TRBV18 and J is TRBJ1-6, with a tentative D call TRBD1 (6 bases). Germline loops: CDR1 KGHSH, CDR2 LQKENI. Trimming stripped 6 bases from V and 5 bases from J, with 11 bases between. This CDR3 is built from 14 residues. The CDR3 here is CASSWGLDNSPLHF. The CDR3 DNA reads TGTGCCAGCTCGTGGGGGCTTGATAATTCACCCCTCCACTTT.

This clone is deemed medium-sized (0.01 to 0.1%). The chain has TRBV25-1 and TRBJ1-1; D is possibly TRBD1 (6 bases). The CDR3 is 14 residues long. The V gene's germline CDR1 is MGHDK and CDR2 SYGVNS. Between the trimmed V and J ends, which lost 2 bases and 1 base, there was a span of 8 bases. CDR3 region: CASSEVQGNTEAFF. In DNA form, the CDR3 reads TGTGCCAGCAGTGAAGTACAGGGGAACACTGAAGCTTTCTTT.

The chain uses TRBV19 and TRBJ1-2; possible D gene TRBD1, 6 bases. CDR3 length: 15 residues. Per germline, CDR1 LNHDA and CDR2 SQIVND (reference sequence). V gave up 6 bases and J gave up 8 bases, with 22 bases separating them. Here the CDR3 DNA reads TGTGCCAGTAGAAAAGGGCGGGGGACGACAGGAGGCTACACCTTC. Translated: CASRKGRGTTGGYTF.

The chain joins TRBV7-2 to TRBJ1-1; D call uncertain. The CDR3 covers 13 residues. The V and J ends lost 2 bases and 11 bases respectively, with 15 bases between them. Germline V lookup: CDR1 SGHTA, CDR2 FQGNSA. The CDR3 reads CASSLLPGSIAFF. The CDR3, as DNA: TGTGCCAGCAGCTTACTGCCGGGTTCTATCGCTTTCTTT.

The chain recombines TRBV7-6 with TRBJ2-5; the D gene could be TRBD1 or TRBD2 (6 bases each). CDR3 length equals 15 residues. The germline V and J ends were trimmed by 4 bases and 2 bases, with 14 bases remaining between them. Germline CDR1 reads SGHVS; CDR2 reads FNYEAQ. The CDR3 nucleotides read TGTGCCAGCAGCTCAGAGGGGGGTAGGCAAGAGACCCAGTACTTC. It yields the protein CASSSEGGRQETQYF.

This clone came up a few times. V gene TRBV9 combines with J gene TRBJ1-1; a weak D match, TRBD1 (5 bases). Between the trimmed V and J ends, which lost 0 bases and 1 base, there was a span of 10 bases. The germline CDR1 and CDR2 sequences are SGDLS and YYNGEE. This CDR3 spans 15 amino acids. CDR3 in DNA: TGTGCCAGCAGCGTAGATAACAGGCAGAACACTGAAGCTTTCTTT. Its protein product is CASSVDNRQNTEAFF.

This clone is judged medium-sized (0.01 to 0.1%). V gene TRBV4-1 combines with J gene TRBJ1-1; TRBD1 agrees at 8 bases. Trimming cost V 5 bases and J 4 bases; bases outside gene matches: 6. Germline CDR1 reads MGHRA; CDR2 reads YSYEKL. CDR3 length: 14 amino acids. CDR3 region: CASSYLTGGTEAFF. For the CDR3, the DNA is TGCGCCAGCAGCTACTTAACAGGGGGCACTGAAGCTTTCTTT.

The chain recombines TRBV7-2 with TRBJ2-2, with D unclear. The CDR3 has 14 amino acids. Looked up from germline, CDR1 is SGHTA and CDR2 is FQGNSA. V was trimmed by 3 bases and J by 8 bases, leaving 13 bases between them. CDR3 nucleotide sequence: TGTGCCAGCAGCTTTTGGATTACGTCAGGGGAGCTGTTTTTT. Amino acids: CASSFWITSGELFF.

The J gene is TRBJ1-1, the V gene TRBV5-4; TRBD1 is a possible D gene (5 bases). V lost 10 bases and J lost 8, with 15 bases in between. CDR3 length: 11 amino acids. Germline V gene sequence: CDR1 SGHNT, CDR2 YYREEE (reference sequence). CDR3 amino acids: CAGGGKGEAFF. The CDR3 coding sequence is TGTGCCGGGGGAGGGAAAGGGGAAGCTTTCTTT.

The chain is built from TRBV27 and TRBJ1-2, with 9 bases fitting TRBD1. The CDR3 loop spans 13 amino acids. Germline V gene lookup returns CDR1 MNHEY and CDR2 SMNVEV (reference sequence). The trim removed 5 bases at V and 13 bases at J, leaving 11 bases unmatched. This chain's CDR3 is CASSPEGQGPSTF. CDR3 sequence (DNA): TGTGCCAGCAGTCCCGAGGGACAGGGCCCCAGCACCTTC.

Sample share makes this clone medium-sized (0.01 to 0.1%). V gene TRBV19 combines with J gene TRBJ1-5; 7 nucleotides align to TRBD1. This CDR3 has 15 residues. Germline V gene data show CDR1 as LNHDA and CDR2 as SQIVND (reference sequence). V shed 5 bases and J 7 bases; nucleotides not matched to a gene: 11. The CDR3 bases are TGTGCCAGTAGTGAAGAGGGGGCAGGACGACAGCCCCAGCATTTT. As protein: CASSEEGAGRQPQHF.

This clone was found once. The chain combines TRBV7-8 with TRBJ1-1, with no clear D. Germline-derived CDR1 and CDR2 are SGHVS and FQNEAQ. The CDR3 sequence is 13 residues long. V shed 3 bases and J shed 1 base, with 6 bases lying between them. CDR3 nucleotide sequence: TGTGCCAGCAGCTTGCAGACGAACACTGAAGCTTTCTTT. Translated, it gives CASSLQTNTEAFF.

This chain connects TRBV13 to TRBJ2-1; D perhaps matches TRBD1 (6 bases). The germline V gene has CDR1 PRHDT and CDR2 FYEKMQ (reference sequence). The CDR3 has 14 amino acids. V lost 5 bases and J lost 5, with 13 bases in between. CDR3 region: CASSEQGTNNEQFF. The DNA of the CDR3 is TGTGCCAGCAGCGAGCAGGGGACAAACAATGAGCAGTTCTTC.

The chain carries TRBV27 and TRBJ1-4, with a possible D match to TRBD1 (6 bases). Germline values: CDR1 MNHEY, CDR2 SMNVEV (reference sequence). V was clipped by 6 bases and J by 8 bases, with 10 bases between them. The CDR3 runs 12 residues. The DNA for the CDR3 is TGTGCCAGCAGGGGGACACGGGAAAAACTGTTTTTT. Protein sequence: CASRGTREKLFF.

This chain uses TRBV7-9 with TRBJ1-4; 7 positions agree with TRBD1. Germline-derived CDR1 and CDR2 are SEHNR and FQNEAQ (reference sequence). V dropped 5 bases and J dropped 5; count of bases not matched to a gene: 8. This CDR3 comprises 15 residues. In DNA form, the CDR3 reads TGTGCCAGCAGCGATACGGACAGGACAAATGAAAAACTGTTTTTT. It encodes CASSDTDRTNEKLFF.

This sequence joins TRBV11-2 and TRBJ1-2; tentative D call: TRBD1 (6 bases). Germline-derived CDR1 and CDR2 are SGHAT and FQNNGV. Trimming cost V 5 bases and J 7 bases, with 14 bases left between them. The CDR3 totals 13 residues. DNA for the CDR3: TGTGCCAGCAGCCTGCGGGGGCAGGCTGGCTACACCTTC. This gives the protein CASSLRGQAGYTF.

V gene TRBV2 combines with J gene TRBJ1-4; TRBD1 aligns across 8 bases. This CDR3 comprises 13 residues. V shed 8 bases and J 8 bases; nucleotides not matched to a gene: 7. CDR1 SNHLY and CDR2 FYNNEI come from the germline V gene. The CDR3 DNA reads TGTGCCAGCCAGAAGGACAGGGCGGAAAAACTGTTTTTT. As protein: CASQKDRAEKLFF.